This passage covers 18 T cell receptor beta chains from one sample sequenced in a study of CD8 T cells in ankylosing spondylitis. Study results and limitations: Typical of ankylosing spondylitis blood, it appeared, was a TCR beta motif of eight highly homologous variants.

No antigen has been identified for these receptors. Using its own MiXCR run on the 5' RACE reads, TCRdb lists one record per CDR3 protein. The sample lists hundreds of thousands of distinct CDR3 sequences, roughly 27% occurring once. The sample consisted of blood, either unsorted or a sorted T cell fraction (not recorded which). The source of these receptors is a male donor with ankylosing spondylitis.

The chain uses TRBV3-1 and TRBJ2-3; 7 bases map to TRBD2. Looked up from germline, CDR1 is LGHDT and CDR2 is YNNKEL (reference sequence). The J segment lost 2 bases and the V segment lost 5 bases, leaving 7 bases of the junction unmatched. This CDR3 comprises 15 residues. In DNA, the CDR3 is TGTGCCAGCAGCGGACTGGGGGGGAACACAGATACGCAGTATTTT. Amino acids: CASSGLGGNTDTQYF.

In its sample, this clonotype was seen a few times. The V call is TRBV2, the J call TRBJ2-3; no clear D. Germline V lookup: CDR1 SNHLY, CDR2 FYNNEI. The CDR3 totals 14 residues. The V gene lost 4 bases and the J gene lost 1 base, with 9 bases spanning the gap. The DNA for the CDR3 is TGTGCCAGCAGTGTGGCCCCTGGCACAGATACGCAGTATTTT. Translating it yields CASSVAPGTDTQYF.

In its sample, this clonotype was seen once. The chain uses TRBV11-2 and TRBJ1-4; 8 positions agree with TRBD1. The CDR3 consists of 16 residues. Germline V gene data show CDR1 as SGHAT and CDR2 as FQNNGV. V lost 3 bases and J lost 6; bases outside the gene matches: 9. This CDR3 reads CASSLGWTGTDEKLFF. Here the CDR3 DNA reads TGTGCCAGCAGCTTGGGATGGACAGGGACGGATGAAAAACTGTTTTTT.

In this sample, this clonotype turned up a few times. The genes are TRBV24-1 and TRBJ2-1; the match to TRBD1 covers 7 bases. Germline values: CDR1 KGHDR, CDR2 SFDVKD. This CDR3 is built from 16 residues. Losses at the gene ends were 3 bases for V and 0 bases for J; bases not matched to a gene: 4. The CDR3 nucleotides are TGTGCCACCAGTGATGCTAACAGGGGCTCCTACAATGAGCAGTTCTTC. Its translation: CATSDANRGSYNEQFF.

This chain links TRBV20-1 with TRBJ2-3; the match to TRBD2 covers 12 bases. Trimming removed 2 bases from V and 0 bases from J; junction bases left unmatched: 6. Germline V lookup: CDR1 DFQATT, CDR2 SNEGSKA (reference sequence). The CDR3 is 17 amino acids. The CDR3, as DNA: TGCAGTGCTAGATCTGGGACTAGCGGGTTTAGCACAGATACGCAGTATTTT. Its translation: CSARSGTSGFSTDTQYF.

V gene TRBV2 combines with J gene TRBJ2-1, with 7 bases matching TRBD2. After removal of 4 bases from V and 0 bases from J, the junction contained 6 bases not matched to a gene. The CDR3 spans 16 residues. Germline assignment: CDR1 SNHLY and CDR2 FYNNEI. DNA for the CDR3: TGTGCCAGCAGTGTAGGACTAGATGTCTCCTACAATGAGCAGTTCTTC. Translation: CASSVGLDVSYNEQFF.

This clonotype has just a few counts. The chain has TRBV5-1 and TRBJ1-1; D is undetermined. The CDR3 has 14 amino acids. CDR1 and CDR2 from the germline V gene are SGHRS and YFSETQ. The germline V and J ends were trimmed by 1 base and 1 base, with 8 bases remaining between them. The CDR3 here is CASSLIGENTEAFF. The CDR3 DNA sequence: TGCGCCAGCAGCTTGATTGGGGAGAACACTGAAGCTTTCTTT.

This clonotype occurred many times. The genes are TRBV3-1 and TRBJ2-5; 8 bases align to TRBD2. The CDR3 sequence is 18 residues long. V was clipped by 0 bases and J by 5 bases; unmatched bases: 14. From germline, CDR1 is LGHDT and CDR2 YNNKEL (reference sequence). The CDR3 DNA follows: TGTGCCAGCAGCCAAGATGTAACTAGCGGACACTCCGGGGAGACCCAGTACTTC. Amino acids: CASSQDVTSGHSGETQYF.

This clonotype was recorded once. The chain recombines TRBV6-1 with TRBJ2-7, with D maybe TRBD1 (5 bases). The germline V and J ends were trimmed by 4 bases and 2 bases, with 9 bases remaining between them. The CDR3 sequence is 13 residues long. CDR1 is MNHNS, CDR2 SASEGT, per germline. The CDR3 DNA reads TGTGCCAGCAGTGGGGGCAGGGCCTACGAGCAGTACGTC. It translates to CASSGGRAYEQYV.

The gene calls are TRBV4-2 and TRBJ2-1; D may correspond to TRBD1 or TRBD2 (6 bases each). V lost 0 bases and J 4 bases, leaving 13 bases between the germline ends. Looked up from germline, CDR1 is LGHNA and CDR2 is YNFKEQ. The CDR3 sequence is 16 residues long. The CDR3 spells CASSQEPGASYNEQFF. CDR3 sequence (DNA): TGTGCCAGCAGCCAAGAGCCGGGGGCGTCGTACAATGAGCAGTTCTTC.

The rearrangement joins TRBV24-1 to TRBJ1-5; 7 nucleotides match TRBD1. Germline V gives CDR1 KGHDR, CDR2 SFDVKD. V lost 10 bases, J lost 0 bases, and 11 bases stayed unmatched. There are 16 residues in the CDR3. This CDR3 reads CATAGGQAYSNQPQHF. CDR3 sequence (DNA): TGTGCCACAGCAGGCGGACAGGCATATAGCAATCAGCCCCAGCATTTT.

This clonotype was seen more than once but under ten times. The rearrangement links TRBV5-1 to TRBJ2-3, with 7 bases identical to TRBD1. Germline CDR1 is SGHRS and CDR2 is YFSETQ. V was clipped by 4 bases and J by 0 bases; unmatched bases: 5. This CDR3 has 15 amino acids. The CDR3 nucleotides read TGCGCCAGCAGCGCCGGGACAGTTAGCACAGATACGCAGTATTTT. It yields the protein CASSAGTVSTDTQYF.

This clonotype was detected a few times. This chain connects TRBV20-1 to TRBJ1-1; D gene ambiguous. The CDR3 consists of 13 residues. The germline CDR1 and CDR2 sequences are DFQATT and SNEGSKA (reference sequence). The V and J ends lost 2 bases and 6 bases respectively, with 13 bases between them. The CDR3 is CSARILTVSEAFF. The CDR3, as DNA: TGCAGTGCTAGAATCCTTACCGTTTCTGAAGCTTTCTTT.

Only a few counts were recorded for this clonotype. V is TRBV25-1 and J is TRBJ1-2, with D unclear. The CDR3 is made up of 14 amino acids. CDR1 is MGHDK, CDR2 SYGVNS, per germline. Trimming stripped 3 bases from V and 1 base from J, with 9 bases between. CDR3 region: CASSELGDNYGYTF. In nucleotides, the CDR3 is TGTGCCAGCAGTGAGCTTGGGGATAACTATGGCTACACCTTC.

The sample holds a few counts of this clonotype. The V call is TRBV27, the J call TRBJ2-1, with 8 positions matching TRBD1. The CDR3 has 16 amino acids. Germline V lookup: CDR1 MNHEY, CDR2 SMNVEV (reference sequence). V dropped 4 bases and J dropped 4; count of bases not matched to a gene: 9. CDR3 in amino acids: CASSSWTGLPYNEQFF. The CDR3 nucleotides are TGTGCCAGCAGTTCATGGACAGGGTTACCGTACAATGAGCAGTTCTTC.

The V and J genes are TRBV2 and TRBJ2-7, with D possibly being TRBD1 (6 bases). The CDR3 runs 14 residues. V lost 6 bases and J lost 3, with 15 bases in between. The germline CDR1 and CDR2 sequences are SNHLY and FYNNEI. The CDR3 coding sequence is TGTGCCAGCAGCCCCCGTGAAGGGGGCTACGAGCAGTACTTC. Translated: CASSPREGGYEQYF.

V is TRBV6-2 or TRBV6-3 and J is TRBJ1-5; D unresolved. Deletions cut 7 bases from V and 8 bases from J, with 12 bases between. CDR3 length equals 12 residues. From germline, CDR1 is MNHEY and CDR2 SVGEGT. CDR3 residues: CASTHEGKPQHF. The CDR3 DNA is TGTGCCAGCACCCACGAGGGAAAGCCCCAGCATTTT.

The chain uses TRBV20-1 and TRBJ1-2; tentatively, D is TRBD1 (5 bases). Germline V gives CDR1 DFQATT, CDR2 SNEGSKA (reference sequence). This CDR3 region has 12 residues. Trimming shortened V by 5 bases and J by 5 bases, and 12 bases separated the two germline ends. The CDR3, as DNA: TGCAGTGCTTCCCGGGACGATTATGGCTACACCTTC. As protein: CSASRDDYGYTF.